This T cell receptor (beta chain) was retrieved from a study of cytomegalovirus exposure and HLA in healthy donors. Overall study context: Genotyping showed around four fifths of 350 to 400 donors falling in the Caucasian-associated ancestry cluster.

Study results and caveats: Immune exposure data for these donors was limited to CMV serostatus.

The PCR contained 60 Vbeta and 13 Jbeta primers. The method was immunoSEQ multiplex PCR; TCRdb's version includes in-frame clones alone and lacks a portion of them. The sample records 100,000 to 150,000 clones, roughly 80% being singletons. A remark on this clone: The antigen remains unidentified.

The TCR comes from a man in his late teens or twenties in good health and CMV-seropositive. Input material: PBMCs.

CDR3: CASSGQHYGYTF. CDR3 DNA sequence: TGTGCCAGTAGTGGACAGCACTATGGCTACACCTTC. The genes are TRBV28 and TRBJ1-2; TRBD1 might be the D (6 bases). The germline V and J ends were trimmed by 9 bases and 3 bases, with 11 bases remaining between them. This CDR3 contains 12 residues. Germline V gives CDR1 MDHEN, CDR2 SYDVKM.